This T cell receptor (beta chain) was captured by sequencing in a study of T-cell memory formation after mild COVID-19. Study-level background: Largely donor-specific TCR clusters were found. Study-wide results and caveats: A balance of CD4 and CD8 characterized clones contracting day 15 to 85, whereas later expanders leaned CD4+.

Notes on this clonotype: What it binds is not known.

5'RACE with constant-segment primers built TCRalpha and TCRbeta cDNA libraries with UMIs. TCRdb re-analysed the 5' RACE reads in MiXCR, keeping a single row per CDR3 protein. The data hold fewer than 90,000 distinct CDR3 sequences, with about 15% observed a single time. Germline-derived CDR1 and CDR2 are SGHAT and FQNNGV. The CDR3 has 16 residues. The V gene lost 5 bases and the J gene lost 3 bases, with 20 bases spanning the gap. Sequences were obtained from PBMCs or a T cell subset sorted from them (not recorded which). This sequence was found in an adult woman who had mild COVID-19 (a few samples of this study predate the infection). Cell type and time point are not known. V gene TRBV11-2 combines with J gene TRBJ2-7; maybe TRBD2 (6 bases). The CDR3 loop reads CASSPRPGTGDYEQYF. DNA for the CDR3: TGTGCCAGCAGCCCCCGTCCGGGGACGGGGGACTACGAGCAGTACTTC.